The T cell receptor beta chain described here comes from a study of CD8 T cells in ankylosing spondylitis. TCRdb fed the 5' RACE reads into MiXCR, producing one record per CDR3 protein. The repertoire holds about 250,000 distinct CDR3 sequences, with about 10% as singletons. This clonotype showed up many times. Its specificity is unknown. Study-wide results and caveats: Disease-linked clones had a CD8+ phenotype and relatively low frequency in peripheral blood.

Germline values: CDR1 KGHSH, CDR2 LQKENI. V shed 3 bases, J shed 6 bases, and the junction held 7 bases outside the gene matches. The CDR3 length is 15 residues. The sequenced sample was blood, either unsorted or a sorted T cell fraction (not recorded which). The rearrangement uses TRBV18 and TRBJ1-4; 7 bases line up with TRBD1. The origin of this receptor is a male donor with ankylosing spondylitis or in good health (not recorded which). CDR3 DNA: TGTGCCAGCTCACCGGCGACAGGGCTTGATGAAAAACTGTTTTTT. Encoded protein: CASSPATGLDEKLFF. Filled out from reference TRBV18 and TRBJ1-4, the complete variable domain reads NAGVMQNPRHLVRRRGQEARLRCSPMKGHSHVYWYRQLPEEGLKFMVYLQKENIIDESGMPKERFSAEFPKEGPSILRIQQVVRGDSAAYFCASSPATGLDEKLFFGSGTQLSVL.